This T cell receptor beta chain was found in a study of patients and donors after allogeneic stem cell transplantation. This CDR3 has 16 residues. Trimming removed 7 bases from V and 7 bases from J, with 22 bases in between. TCRdb processed the RT-PCR reads anew with MiXCR; each CDR3 protein has one entry. The table has about 110,000 distinct CDR3 sequences, roughly 37% seen once. The sample was blood, either unsorted or a sorted T cell fraction (not recorded which). The rearrangement links TRBV12-3 or TRBV12-4 to TRBJ2-2; possible D gene TRBD2, 6 bases. This clonotype was obtained from a human donor who was either an allogeneic HSCT recipient or a stem cell or donor lymphocyte infusion donor (not recorded which). It is not recorded whose cells these are; they may come from a transplant donor. CDR3 coding DNA: TGTGCCAGCACTCGCCTTCTAGCGCCGAAGGTCGGGGAGCTGTTTTTT. Its protein is CASTRLLAPKVGELFF.